Shown below are 22 T cell receptor beta chains from a single sample sequenced in a study of T cells in Graves' hyperthyroidism and ophthalmopathy. What was amplified from RNA transcripts were TCR beta CDR3 regions. When the TCR CDR3 underwent first-round RT-PCR, the HTBI primer set was used. Each CDR3 protein gets one entry after TCRdb re-called the multiplex PCR reads with MiXCR. The sample gives about half a million distinct CDR3 sequences, around a fifth of which show up once; under 55% is in the top ten. Sequencing was performed on blood. All receptors derive from a woman in her seventies with Graves' ophthalmopathy.

The rearrangement uses TRBV4-1 and TRBJ1-1; D ambiguous. The germline V gene encodes CDR1 MGHRA and CDR2 YSYEKL. V dropped 0 bases and J dropped 0 bases, with 11 bases sitting between them. This CDR3 spans 16 amino acids. The CDR3 nucleotides are TGCGCCAGCAGCCAAGATCTCCCCTCAATGAACACTGAAGCTTTCTTT. Translation: CASSQDLPSMNTEAFF.

This clonotype was recorded at least ten times. The CDR3 loop is CASRAGTGYGYTF. The DNA of the CDR3 is TGTGCCAGCAGGGCCGGGACAGGGTATGGCTACACCTTC. This sequence joins TRBV2 and TRBJ1-2; 9 nucleotides line up with TRBD1. CDR1 SNHLY and CDR2 FYNNEI come from the germline V gene. The CDR3 spans 13 residues. The ends lost 6 bases at V and 5 bases at J; junction bases unmatched: 4.

The V and J genes are TRBV20-1 and TRBJ1-6; D remains unclear. The V gene lost 4 bases and the J gene lost 5 bases, with 9 bases spanning the gap. The CDR3 length is 13 residues. Germline assignment: CDR1 DFQATT and CDR2 SNEGSKA (reference sequence). The CDR3 here is CSATEANNSPLHF. The DNA of the CDR3 is TGCAGTGCTACAGAGGCGAATAATTCACCCCTCCACTTT.

The V and J genes are TRBV28 and TRBJ2-7, with D unclear. This CDR3 has 13 residues. Trimming pared 2 bases from V and 6 bases from J, leaving 11 bases between. Germline CDR1 MDHEN, CDR2 SYDVKM. This chain's CDR3 is CASSLKQTCEQYF. For the CDR3, the DNA is TGTGCCAGCAGTTTAAAACAGACCTGCGAGCAGTACTTC.

This clonotype has a count of ten or more. This chain joins TRBV30 and TRBJ2-5; D is unresolved. This CDR3 has 12 residues. Trimming removed 0 bases at V and 11 bases at J, with 13 bases between. Germline V gene sequence: CDR1 GTSNPN, CDR2 SVGIG (reference sequence). CDR3 DNA sequence: TGTGCCTGGAGTGTACTGCGCGAGGAGCAGTACTTC. Translated, it gives CAWSVLREEQYF. The variable domain in full, completed from reference TRBV30 and TRBJ2-5, reads SQTIHQWPATLVQPVGSPLSLECTVEGTSNPNLYWYRQAAGRGLQLLFYSVGIGQISSEVPQNLSASRPQDRQFILSSKKLLLSDSGFYLCAWSVLREEQYFGPGTRLLVL.

This clonotype was seen only a few times. This sequence joins TRBV6-2 or TRBV6-3 and TRBJ2-6, with 8 bases that match TRBD1. Germline lookup yields CDR1 MNHEY and CDR2 SVGEGT. CDR3 size: 15 residues. Trimming at V came to 7 bases and at J to 2 bases, leaving 4 bases not matched to a gene. The CDR3 sequence is CASIMDRAGANVLTF. The CDR3 DNA reads TGTGCCAGCATCATGGACAGGGCTGGGGCCAACGTCCTGACTTTC.

Only a few counts were recorded for this clonotype. The chain carries TRBV9 and TRBJ1-1; D is unclear. V dropped 0 bases and J dropped 1 base, with 10 bases sitting between them. CDR1 and CDR2 from the germline V gene are SGDLS and YYNGEE. The CDR3 has 15 amino acids. The CDR3 DNA is TGTGCCAGCAGCGTAGCGGGCAGTCGGAACACTGAAGCTTTCTTT. It codes for CASSVAGSRNTEAFF.

This clonotype has just a few counts. The V gene is TRBV28, the J gene TRBJ1-5; D is undetermined. V was pared by 3 bases and J by 5 bases, with 5 bases between. The CDR3 length is 12 residues. CDR1 is MDHEN and CDR2 is SYDVKM in the germline V gene. The CDR3 sequence is CASSFLDQPQHF. The CDR3 nucleotides are TGTGCCAGCAGTTTTCTCGATCAGCCCCAGCATTTT.

This clonotype was observed a handful of times. This rearrangement joins TRBV7-3 to TRBJ2-1; possible D gene TRBD1, 6 bases. This CDR3 contains 14 residues. The germline V and J ends were trimmed by 5 bases and 5 bases, with 13 bases remaining between them. Germline lookup yields CDR1 SGHTA and CDR2 FQGTGA. This CDR3 is CASSETGPDNEQFF. The CDR3 nucleotides read TGTGCCAGCAGCGAGACAGGCCCGGACAATGAGCAGTTCTTC.

This clonotype was seen ten or more times. This rearrangement joins TRBV20-1 to TRBJ2-1; 7 nucleotides agree with TRBD1. CDR1 and CDR2 from the germline V gene are DFQATT and SNEGSKA (reference sequence). V shed 6 bases, J shed 6 bases, and the junction held 8 bases outside the gene matches. The CDR3 is 13 amino acids. The CDR3 is CSAPPAGGNEQFF. CDR3 sequence (DNA): TGCAGTGCCCCCCCGGCAGGGGGCAATGAGCAGTTCTTC.

This clonotype was observed at least ten times. The rearrangement links TRBV2 to TRBJ2-3; D unresolved. V lost 5 bases and J lost 5, with 11 bases in between. The CDR3 contains 13 residues. Germline CDR1 reads SNHLY; CDR2 reads FYNNEI. The CDR3 spells CASSKGSGDTQYF. The CDR3 bases are TGTGCCAGCAGTAAAGGTTCCGGAGATACGCAGTATTTT.

In its sample, this clonotype was seen a few times. The V gene is TRBV7-3, the J gene TRBJ2-6; D uncertain. The CDR3 is made up of 15 amino acids. The germline V and J ends were trimmed by 3 bases and 2 bases, with 8 bases remaining between them. Germline-derived CDR1 and CDR2 are SGHTA and FQGTGA. This CDR3 is CASSLDGAGANVLTF. CDR3 DNA: TGTGCCAGCAGCTTGGATGGGGCTGGGGCCAACGTCCTGACTTTC.

About this clonotype: A much larger clone lies a single base off, so this may be a read error. The gene calls are TRBV20-1 and TRBJ2-3, with 7 nucleotides matching TRBD2. The germline V gene encodes CDR1 DFQATT and CDR2 SNEGSKA (reference sequence). V shed 0 bases and J 0 bases; nucleotides not matched to a gene: 0. This CDR3 has 14 residues. This CDR3 reads CSARDSGSTDTQYF. CDR3 coding DNA: TGCAGTGCTAGAGATAGCGGGAGCACAGATACGCAGTATTTT.

This clonotype has only a few counts. V is TRBV6-2 or TRBV6-3 and J is TRBJ1-1; a possible D gene is TRBD1 (5 bases). Germline CDR1 is MNHEY and CDR2 is SVGEGT. V dropped 11 bases and J dropped 1 base, with 17 bases sitting between them. CDR3 length equals 14 residues. The CDR3 here is CASHQPGTNTEAFF. CDR3 DNA: TGTGCCTCACACCAACCCGGGACGAACACTGAAGCTTTCTTT.

The chain combines TRBV25-1 with TRBJ1-2, with 8 bases identical to TRBD1. The CDR3 covers 14 residues. Germline CDR1 and CDR2: MGHDK and SYGVNS. Losses at the gene ends were 7 bases for V and 6 bases for J; bases not matched to a gene: 10. The CDR3 reads CASTGTGIFHGYTF. CDR3 nucleotides: TGTGCCAGCACCGGGACAGGAATTTTCCATGGCTACACCTTC.

This clonotype was seen many times. The chain links TRBV2 to TRBJ1-5; D remains ambiguous. V dropped 4 bases and J dropped 4 bases, with 17 bases sitting between them. CDR3 length: 16 amino acids. CDR1 and CDR2 (germline): SNHLY, FYNNEI. The CDR3 loop reads CASSGAALWVNQPQHF. In DNA form, the CDR3 reads TGTGCCAGCAGTGGAGCAGCCTTGTGGGTGAATCAGCCCCAGCATTTT. The full variable domain, with the rest looked up from reference TRBV2 and TRBJ1-5, is EPEVTQTPSHQVTQMGQEVILRCVPISNHLYFYWYRQILGQKVEFLVSFYNNEISEKSEIFDDQFSVERPDGSNFTLKIRSTKLEDSAMYFCASSGAALWVNQPQHFGDGTRLSIL.

This clonotype occurred many times. This sequence joins TRBV2 and TRBJ2-7, with 12 positions matching TRBD1. Germline CDR1 SNHLY, CDR2 FYNNEI. V shed 5 bases and J 9 bases; nucleotides not matched to a gene: 8. The CDR3 is made up of 14 amino acids. For the CDR3, the DNA is TGTGCCAGCAGTCTCGGGACAGGGGGCGCGGGGCAGTACTTC. Translating gives CASSLGTGGAGQYF.

This clonotype was seen repeatedly, ten times or more. The chain uses TRBV7-2 and TRBJ1-2; D not certain. In germline, CDR1 is SGHTA, CDR2 FQGNSA. This CDR3 comprises 14 residues. Trimming removed 6 bases from V and 4 bases from J, with 15 bases in between. The CDR3 region is CASSSSGGTYGYTF. The CDR3 region has the DNA TGTGCCAGCAGTTCAAGCGGAGGCACCTATGGCTACACCTTC.

In its sample, this clonotype was seen many times. The V gene is TRBV7-8, the J gene TRBJ2-7; tentatively, D is TRBD1 or TRBD2 (6 bases each). There are 14 residues in the CDR3. Germline V CDR1 and CDR2: SGHVS, FQNEAQ. V lost 3 bases, J lost 5 bases, and 14 bases lay in between. The CDR3 loop reads CASSFWPGADEQYF. Written as DNA, the CDR3 is TGTGCCAGCAGCTTTTGGCCGGGGGCGGACGAGCAGTACTTC.

This clonotype was observed a handful of times. This chain joins TRBV7-3 and TRBJ2-6, with TRBD2 matching 8 bases. Looked up from germline, CDR1 is SGHTA and CDR2 is FQGTGA. V shed 4 bases, J shed 0 bases, and the junction held 14 bases outside the gene matches. The CDR3 runs 20 residues. The CDR3 region has the DNA TGTGCCAGCAGCTCCTACGGGGGGGAGATAGGATTCTCTGGGGCCAACGTCCTGACTTTC. This translates into CASSSYGGEIGFSGANVLTF.

This clonotype was counted at least ten times. The V gene is TRBV2, the J gene TRBJ2-3; TRBD2 matches 10 bases. With V trimmed by 8 bases and J by 5 bases, 13 bases remained unmatched. The CDR3 extends over 16 amino acids. CDR1 SNHLY and CDR2 FYNNEI come from the germline V gene. CDR3 loop: CASSLQTGTSEDTQYF. CDR3 DNA sequence: TGTGCCAGCTCGCTCCAAACCGGGACTAGCGAAGATACGCAGTATTTT.

At least ten counts were recorded for this clonotype. The gene calls are TRBV27 and TRBJ2-5; 14 bases fit TRBD2. In germline, CDR1 is MNHEY, CDR2 SMNVEV (reference sequence). J lost 6 bases, V lost 0 bases, and 18 bases had no gene match. The CDR3 is 21 amino acids. For the CDR3, the DNA is TGTGCCAGCAGTTTATCGCCCGGGACTAGCGGGAGTCGCTACCAACCTAAGACCCAGTACTTC. Amino acid sequence: CASSLSPGTSGSRYQPKTQYF.